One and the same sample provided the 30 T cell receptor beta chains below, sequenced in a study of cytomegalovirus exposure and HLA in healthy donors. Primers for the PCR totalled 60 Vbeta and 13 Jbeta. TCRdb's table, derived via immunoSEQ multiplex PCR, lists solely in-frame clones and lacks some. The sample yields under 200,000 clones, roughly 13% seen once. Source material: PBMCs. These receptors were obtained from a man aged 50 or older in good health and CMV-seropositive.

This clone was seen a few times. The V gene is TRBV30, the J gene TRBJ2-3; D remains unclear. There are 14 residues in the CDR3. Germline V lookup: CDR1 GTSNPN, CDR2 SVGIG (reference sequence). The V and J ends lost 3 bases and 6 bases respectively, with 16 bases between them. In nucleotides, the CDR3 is TGTGCCTGGAGAATTTCGGGTGGGTGGGATACGCAGTATTTT. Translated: CAWRISGGWDTQYF.

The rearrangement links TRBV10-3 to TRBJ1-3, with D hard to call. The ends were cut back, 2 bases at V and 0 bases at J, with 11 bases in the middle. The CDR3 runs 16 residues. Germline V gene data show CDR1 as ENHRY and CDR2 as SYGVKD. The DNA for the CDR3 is TGTGCCATCAGTGAGGGGAGGTTAAGCTCTGGAAACACCATATATTTT. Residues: CAISEGRLSSGNTIYF.

CDR3 loop: CASRTVGRGNTIYF. DNA of the CDR3: TGTGCCAGCAGAACCGTGGGGCGCGGAAACACCATATATTTT. The chain is built from TRBV6-6 and TRBJ1-3, with D perhaps matching TRBD1 (5 bases). This CDR3 comprises 14 residues. The germline V gene encodes CDR1 MNHNY and CDR2 SVGAGI (reference sequence). Trimming took off 6 bases at V and 4 bases at J, with 13 bases between the two ends.

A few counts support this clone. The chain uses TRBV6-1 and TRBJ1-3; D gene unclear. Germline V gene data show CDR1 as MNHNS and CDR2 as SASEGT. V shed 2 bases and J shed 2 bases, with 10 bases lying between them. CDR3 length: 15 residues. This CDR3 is CASSENGGTGNTIYF. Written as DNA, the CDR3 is TGTGCCAGCAGTGAAAATGGCGGAACTGGAAACACCATATATTTT.

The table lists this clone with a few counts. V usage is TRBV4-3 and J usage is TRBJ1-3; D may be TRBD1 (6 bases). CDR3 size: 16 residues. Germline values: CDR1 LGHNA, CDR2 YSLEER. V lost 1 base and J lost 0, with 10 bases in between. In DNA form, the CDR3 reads TGCGCCAGCAGCCAAGGACAGGTTAGCTCTGGAAACACCATATATTTT. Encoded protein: CASSQGQVSSGNTIYF.

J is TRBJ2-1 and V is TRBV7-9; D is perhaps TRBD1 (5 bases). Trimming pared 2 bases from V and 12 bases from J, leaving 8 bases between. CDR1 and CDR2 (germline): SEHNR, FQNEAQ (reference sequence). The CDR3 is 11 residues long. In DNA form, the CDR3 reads TGTGCCAGCAGCTTACGTACAGGGCAGTTCTTC. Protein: CASSLRTGQFF.

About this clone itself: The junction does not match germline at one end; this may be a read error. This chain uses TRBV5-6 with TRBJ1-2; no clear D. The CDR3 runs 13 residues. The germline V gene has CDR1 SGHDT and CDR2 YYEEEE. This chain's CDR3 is CASSGTGNYCYTF. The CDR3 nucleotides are TGTGCCAGCAGTGGAACGGGTAACTATTGCTACACCTTC.

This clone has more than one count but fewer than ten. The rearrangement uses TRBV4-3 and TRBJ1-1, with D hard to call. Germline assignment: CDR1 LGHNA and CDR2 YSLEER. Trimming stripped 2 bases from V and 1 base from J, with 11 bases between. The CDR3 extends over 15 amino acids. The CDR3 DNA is TGCGCCAGCAGCCAACACTTCGGGGAGAACACTGAAGCTTTCTTT. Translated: CASSQHFGENTEAFF.

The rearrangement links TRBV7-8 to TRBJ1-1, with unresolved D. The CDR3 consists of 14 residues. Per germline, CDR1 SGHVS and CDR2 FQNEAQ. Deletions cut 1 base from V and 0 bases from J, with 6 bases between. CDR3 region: CASSLGHLNTEAFF. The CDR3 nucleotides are TGTGCCAGCAGCTTAGGGCACCTGAACACTGAAGCTTTCTTT.

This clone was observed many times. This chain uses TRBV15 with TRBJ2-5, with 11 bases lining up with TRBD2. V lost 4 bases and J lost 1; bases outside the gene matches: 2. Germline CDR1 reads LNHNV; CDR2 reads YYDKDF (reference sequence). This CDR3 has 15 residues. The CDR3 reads CATSIGTSGQETQYF. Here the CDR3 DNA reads TGTGCCACCAGCATCGGGACTAGCGGCCAAGAGACCCAGTACTTC.

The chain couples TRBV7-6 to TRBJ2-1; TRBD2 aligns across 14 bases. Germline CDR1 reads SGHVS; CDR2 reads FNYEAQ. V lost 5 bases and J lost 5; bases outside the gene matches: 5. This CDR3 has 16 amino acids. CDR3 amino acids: CASSPRTSGGNNEQFF. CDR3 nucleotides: TGTGCCAGCAGCCCAAGGACTAGCGGGGGGAACAATGAGCAGTTCTTC.

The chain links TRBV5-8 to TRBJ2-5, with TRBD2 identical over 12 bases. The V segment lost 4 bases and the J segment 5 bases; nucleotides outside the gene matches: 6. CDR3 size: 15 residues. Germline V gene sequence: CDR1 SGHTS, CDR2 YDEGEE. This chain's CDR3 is CASSRTSGGLETQYF. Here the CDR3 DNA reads TGTGCCAGCAGCCGCACTAGCGGGGGGCTGGAGACCCAGTACTTC. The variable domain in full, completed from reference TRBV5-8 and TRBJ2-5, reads EAGVTQSPTHLIKTRGQQATLRCSPISGHTSVYWYQQALGLGLQFLLWYDEGEERNRGNFPPRFSGRQFPNYSSELNVNALELEDSALYLCASSRTSGGLETQYFGPGTRLLVL.

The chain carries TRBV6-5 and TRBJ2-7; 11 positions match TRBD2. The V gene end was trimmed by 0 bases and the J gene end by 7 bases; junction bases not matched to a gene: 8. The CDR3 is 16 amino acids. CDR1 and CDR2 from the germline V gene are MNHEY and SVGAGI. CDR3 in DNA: TGTGCCAGCAGTTACTCGAGGCTAGCGGGGGGAGGTGAGCAGTACTTC. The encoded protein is CASSYSRLAGGGEQYF.

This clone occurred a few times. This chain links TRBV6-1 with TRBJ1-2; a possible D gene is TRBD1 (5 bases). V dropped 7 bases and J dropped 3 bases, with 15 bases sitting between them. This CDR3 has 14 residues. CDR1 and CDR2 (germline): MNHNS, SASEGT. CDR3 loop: CASNPRVGDYGYTF. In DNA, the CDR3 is TGTGCCAGCAACCCCAGGGTCGGTGACTATGGCTACACCTTC.

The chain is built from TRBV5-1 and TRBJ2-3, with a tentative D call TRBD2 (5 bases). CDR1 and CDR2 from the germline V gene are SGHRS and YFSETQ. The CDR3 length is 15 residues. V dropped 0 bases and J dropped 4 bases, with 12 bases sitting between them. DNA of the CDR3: TGCGCCAGCAGCTTGGTTCGGGGAGCCCCAGATACGCAGTATTTT. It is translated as CASSLVRGAPDTQYF.

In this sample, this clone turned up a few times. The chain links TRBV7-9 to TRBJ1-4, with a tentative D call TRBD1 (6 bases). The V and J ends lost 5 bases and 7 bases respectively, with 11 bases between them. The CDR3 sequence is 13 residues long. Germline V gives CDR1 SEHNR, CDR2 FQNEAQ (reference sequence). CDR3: CASSPRRGEKLFF. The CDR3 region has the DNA TGTGCCAGCAGCCCCCGCAGGGGTGAAAAACTGTTTTTT.

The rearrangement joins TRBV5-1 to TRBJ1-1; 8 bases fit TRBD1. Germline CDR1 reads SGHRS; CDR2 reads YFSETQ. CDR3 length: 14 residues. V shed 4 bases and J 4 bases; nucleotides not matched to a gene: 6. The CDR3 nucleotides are TGCGCCAGCAGCAAAGGACAGGGAACCACTGAAGCTTTCTTT. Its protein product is CASSKGQGTTEAFF.

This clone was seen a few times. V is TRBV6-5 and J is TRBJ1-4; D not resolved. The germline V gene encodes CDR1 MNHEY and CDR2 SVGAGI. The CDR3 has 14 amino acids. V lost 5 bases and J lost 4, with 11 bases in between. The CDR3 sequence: CASSPGPRNEKLFF. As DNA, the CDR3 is TGTGCCAGCAGTCCGGGTCCTCGTAATGAAAAACTGTTTTTT.

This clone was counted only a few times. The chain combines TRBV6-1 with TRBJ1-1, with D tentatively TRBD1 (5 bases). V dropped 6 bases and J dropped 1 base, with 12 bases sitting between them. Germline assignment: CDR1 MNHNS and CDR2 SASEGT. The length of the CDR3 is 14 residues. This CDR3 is CASRRAGGNTEAFF. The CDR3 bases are TGTGCCAGCAGGCGGGCGGGGGGGAACACTGAAGCTTTCTTT.

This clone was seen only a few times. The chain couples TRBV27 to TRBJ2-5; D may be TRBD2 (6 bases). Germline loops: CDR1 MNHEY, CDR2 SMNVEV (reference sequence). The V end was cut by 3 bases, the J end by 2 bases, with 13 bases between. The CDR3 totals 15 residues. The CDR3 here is CASSFSRGLQETQYF. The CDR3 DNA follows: TGTGCCAGCAGTTTCTCACGGGGGTTACAAGAGACCCAGTACTTC.

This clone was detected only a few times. The CDR3 is CASSPRSGSGNTIYF. CDR3 sequence (DNA): TGTGCCAGTAGTCCCCGATCAGGGTCTGGAAACACCATATATTTT. V gene TRBV19 combines with J gene TRBJ1-3; D is possibly TRBD1 (5 bases). Germline V gives CDR1 LNHDA, CDR2 SQIVND (reference sequence). Trimming removed 5 bases at V and 1 base at J, with 12 bases between. The CDR3 spans 15 residues.

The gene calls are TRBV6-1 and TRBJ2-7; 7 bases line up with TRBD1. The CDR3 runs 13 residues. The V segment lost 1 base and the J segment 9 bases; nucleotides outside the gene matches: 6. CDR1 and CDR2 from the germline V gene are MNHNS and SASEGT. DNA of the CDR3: TGTGCCAGCAGTGAAGGGACAGGCGTAAGGCAGTACGTC. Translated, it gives CASSEGTGVRQYV.

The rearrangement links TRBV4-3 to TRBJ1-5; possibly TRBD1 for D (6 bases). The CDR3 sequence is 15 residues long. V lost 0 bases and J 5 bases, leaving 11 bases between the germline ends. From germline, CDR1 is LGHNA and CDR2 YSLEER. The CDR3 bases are TGCGCCAGCAGCCAAGATCCGACAGGTTATCAGCCCCAGCATTTT. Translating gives CASSQDPTGYQPQHF.

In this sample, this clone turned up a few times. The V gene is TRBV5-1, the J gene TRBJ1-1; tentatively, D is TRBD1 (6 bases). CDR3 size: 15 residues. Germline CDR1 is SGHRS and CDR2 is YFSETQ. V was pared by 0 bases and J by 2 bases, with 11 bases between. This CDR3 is CASSLGHRDNTEAFF. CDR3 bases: TGCGCCAGCAGCTTGGGGCACAGGGACAACACTGAAGCTTTCTTT. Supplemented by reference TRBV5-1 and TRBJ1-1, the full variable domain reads KAGVTQTPRYLIKTRGQQVTLSCSPISGHRSVSWYQQTPGQGLQFLFEYFSETQRNKGNFPGRFSGRQFSNSRSEMNVSTLELGDSALYLCASSLGHRDNTEAFFGQGTRLTVV.

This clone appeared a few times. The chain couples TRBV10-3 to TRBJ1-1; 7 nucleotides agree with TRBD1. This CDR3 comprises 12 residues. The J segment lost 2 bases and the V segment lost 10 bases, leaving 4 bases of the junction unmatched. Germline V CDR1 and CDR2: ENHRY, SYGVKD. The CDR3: CATGQVNTEAFF. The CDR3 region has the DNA TGTGCCACCGGACAGGTAAACACTGAAGCTTTCTTT.

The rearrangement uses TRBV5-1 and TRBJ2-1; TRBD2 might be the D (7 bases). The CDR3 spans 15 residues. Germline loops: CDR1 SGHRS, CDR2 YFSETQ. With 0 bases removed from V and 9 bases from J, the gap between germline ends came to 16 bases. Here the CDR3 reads CASSLAVGGGGEQFF. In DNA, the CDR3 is TGCGCCAGCAGCTTGGCCGTCGGGGGCGGGGGTGAGCAGTTCTTC.

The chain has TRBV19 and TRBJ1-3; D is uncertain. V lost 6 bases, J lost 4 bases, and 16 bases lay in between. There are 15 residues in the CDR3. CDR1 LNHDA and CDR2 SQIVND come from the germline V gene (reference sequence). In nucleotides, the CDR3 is TGTGCCAGTAGAACTGGACTGGGTTACGGAAACACCATATATTTT. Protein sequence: CASRTGLGYGNTIYF.

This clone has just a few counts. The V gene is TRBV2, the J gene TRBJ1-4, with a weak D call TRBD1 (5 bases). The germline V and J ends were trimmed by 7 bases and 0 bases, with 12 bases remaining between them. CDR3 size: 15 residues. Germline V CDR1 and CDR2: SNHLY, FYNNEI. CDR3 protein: CASTLGGATNEKLFF. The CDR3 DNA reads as TGTGCCAGCACCCTGGGGGGGGCAACTAATGAAAAACTGTTTTTT.

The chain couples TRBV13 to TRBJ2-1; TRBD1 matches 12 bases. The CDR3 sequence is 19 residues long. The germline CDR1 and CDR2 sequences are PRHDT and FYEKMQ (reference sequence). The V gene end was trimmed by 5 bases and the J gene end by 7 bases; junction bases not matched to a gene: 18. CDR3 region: CASSPRTRPGQGARNEQFF. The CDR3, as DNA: TGTGCCAGCAGCCCAAGGACCCGCCCGGGACAGGGGGCGAGGAATGAGCAGTTCTTC. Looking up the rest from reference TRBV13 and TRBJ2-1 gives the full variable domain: AAGVIQSPRHLIKEKRETATLKCYPIPRHDTVYWYQQGPGQDPQFLISFYEKMQSDKGSIPDRFSAQQFSDYHSELNMSSLELGDSALYFCASSPRTRPGQGARNEQFFGPGTRLTVL.

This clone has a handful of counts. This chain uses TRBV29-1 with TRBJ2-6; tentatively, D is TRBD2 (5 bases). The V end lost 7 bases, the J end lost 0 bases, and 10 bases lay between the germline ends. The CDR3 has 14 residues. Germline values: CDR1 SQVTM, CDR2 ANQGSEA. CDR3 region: CSAGVGSGANVLTF. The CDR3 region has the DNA TGCAGCGCCGGGGTGGGCTCTGGGGCCAACGTCCTGACTTTC.